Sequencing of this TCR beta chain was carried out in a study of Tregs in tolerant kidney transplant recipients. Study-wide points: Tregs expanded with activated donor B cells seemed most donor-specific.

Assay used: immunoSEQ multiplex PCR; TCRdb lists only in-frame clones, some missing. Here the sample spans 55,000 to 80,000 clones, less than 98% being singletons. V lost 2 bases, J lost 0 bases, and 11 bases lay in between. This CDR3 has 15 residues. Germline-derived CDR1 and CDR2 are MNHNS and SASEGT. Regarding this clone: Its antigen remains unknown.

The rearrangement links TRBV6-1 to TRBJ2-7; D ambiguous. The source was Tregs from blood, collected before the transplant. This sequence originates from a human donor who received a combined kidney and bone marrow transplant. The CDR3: CASSERGTNSYEQYF. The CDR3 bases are TGTGCCAGCAGTGAACGCGGCACGAACTCCTACGAGCAGTACTTC.